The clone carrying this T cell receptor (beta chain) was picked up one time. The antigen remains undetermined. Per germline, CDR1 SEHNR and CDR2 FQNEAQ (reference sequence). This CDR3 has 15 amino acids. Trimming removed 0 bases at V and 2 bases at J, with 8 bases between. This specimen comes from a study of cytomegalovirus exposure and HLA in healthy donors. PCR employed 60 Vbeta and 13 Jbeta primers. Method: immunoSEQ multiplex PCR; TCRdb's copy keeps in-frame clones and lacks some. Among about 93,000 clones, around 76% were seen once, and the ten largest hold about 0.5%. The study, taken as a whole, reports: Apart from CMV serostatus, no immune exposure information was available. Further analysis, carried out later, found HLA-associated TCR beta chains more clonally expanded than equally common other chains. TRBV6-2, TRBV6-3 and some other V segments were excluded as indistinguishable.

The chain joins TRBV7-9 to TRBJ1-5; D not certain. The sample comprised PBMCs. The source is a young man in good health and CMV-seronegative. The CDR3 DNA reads TGTGCCAGCAGCTTAGCGATTACAGGCAATCAGCCCCAGCATTTT. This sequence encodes CASSLAITGNQPQHF.